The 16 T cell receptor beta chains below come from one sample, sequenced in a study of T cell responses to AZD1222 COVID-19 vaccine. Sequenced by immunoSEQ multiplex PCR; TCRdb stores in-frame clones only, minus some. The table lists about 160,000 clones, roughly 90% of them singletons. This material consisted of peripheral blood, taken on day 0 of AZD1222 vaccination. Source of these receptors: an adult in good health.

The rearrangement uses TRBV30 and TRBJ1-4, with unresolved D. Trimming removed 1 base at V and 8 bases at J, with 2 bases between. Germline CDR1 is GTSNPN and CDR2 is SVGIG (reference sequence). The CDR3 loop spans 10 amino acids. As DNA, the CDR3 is TGTGCCTGGAGTGGCGAAAAACTGTTTTTT. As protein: CAWSGEKLFF.

CDR3 residues: CASSYYQNTGELFF. The CDR3 region has the DNA TGTGCCAGCAGTTACTACCAGAACACCGGGGAGCTGTTTTTT. The chain couples TRBV6-5 to TRBJ2-2; D is unclear. This CDR3 comprises 14 residues. Per the germline V gene, CDR1 is MNHEY and CDR2 is SVGAGI. V was cut by 1 base and J by 1 base, with 4 bases left in between.

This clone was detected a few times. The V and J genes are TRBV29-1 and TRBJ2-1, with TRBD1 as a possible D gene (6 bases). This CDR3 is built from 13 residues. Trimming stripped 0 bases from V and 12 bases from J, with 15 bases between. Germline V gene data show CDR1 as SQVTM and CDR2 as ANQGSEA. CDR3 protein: CSVEDPTGKGQFF. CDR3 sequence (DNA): TGCAGCGTTGAAGATCCTACAGGGAAGGGGCAGTTCTTC.

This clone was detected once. The CDR3 DNA reads as TGTGCCAGCAGCGAAACCTGGGGCCAGCCCCAGCATTTT. Encoded protein: CASSETWGQPQHF. The V call is TRBV21-1, the J call TRBJ1-5; TRBD1, as called in the table, went unchecked against the DNA. TRBV21-1 is annotated as a pseudogene. This CDR3 spans 13 amino acids.

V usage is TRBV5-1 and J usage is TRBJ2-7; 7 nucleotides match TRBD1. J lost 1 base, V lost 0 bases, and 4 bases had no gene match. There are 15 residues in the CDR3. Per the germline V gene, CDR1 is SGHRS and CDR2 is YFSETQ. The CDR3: CASSLAGTDSYEQYF. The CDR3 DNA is TGCGCCAGCAGCTTGGCCGGGACAGATTCCTACGAGCAGTACTTC.

CDR3 region: CASSDTGTYSNQPQHF. As DNA, the CDR3 is TGTGCCAGTAGTGACACCGGGACGTATAGCAATCAGCCCCAGCATTTT. The rearrangement links TRBV19 to TRBJ1-5, with D perhaps TRBD1 (5 bases). CDR3 length: 16 amino acids. The germline CDR1 and CDR2 sequences are LNHDA and SQIVND (reference sequence). The germline V and J ends were trimmed by 5 bases and 0 bases, with 14 bases remaining between them.

The CDR3 spells CASSLWLAGINEQFF. As DNA, the CDR3 is TGTGCCAGCAGCCTATGGCTAGCGGGAATTAATGAGCAGTTCTTC. V usage is TRBV11-3 and J usage is TRBJ2-1, with 9 bases fitting TRBD2. J was trimmed by 7 bases and V by 5 bases; bases with no gene match: 9. Germline V gene sequence: CDR1 SGHNT, CDR2 YENEEA. The CDR3 is 15 amino acids.

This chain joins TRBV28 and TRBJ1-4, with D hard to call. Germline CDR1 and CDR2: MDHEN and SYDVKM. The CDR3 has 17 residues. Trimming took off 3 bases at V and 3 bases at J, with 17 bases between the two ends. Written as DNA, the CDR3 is TGTGCCAGCAGTTTGTTGGGTACAGTTGAAGCTAATGAAAAACTGTTTTTT. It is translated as CASSLLGTVEANEKLFF. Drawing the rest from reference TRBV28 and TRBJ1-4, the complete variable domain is DVKVTQSSRYLVKRTGEKVFLECVQDMDHENMFWYRQDPGLGLRLIYFSYDVKMKEKGDIPEGYSVSREKKERFSLILESASTNQTSMYLCASSLLGTVEANEKLFFGSGTQLSVL.

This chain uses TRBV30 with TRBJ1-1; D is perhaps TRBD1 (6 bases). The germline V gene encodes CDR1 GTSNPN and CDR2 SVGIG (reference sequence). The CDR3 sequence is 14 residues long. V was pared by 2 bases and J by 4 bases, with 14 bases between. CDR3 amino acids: CAWSNRGAITEAFF. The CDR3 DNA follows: TGTGCCTGGAGTAATCGGGGGGCAATCACTGAAGCTTTCTTT.

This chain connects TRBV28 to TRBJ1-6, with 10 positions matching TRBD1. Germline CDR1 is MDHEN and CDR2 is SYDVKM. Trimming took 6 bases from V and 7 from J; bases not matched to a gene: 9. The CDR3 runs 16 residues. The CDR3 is CASSKAGTGENSPLHF. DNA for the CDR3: TGTGCCAGCAGCAAAGCCGGGACAGGGGAAAATTCACCCCTCCACTTT.

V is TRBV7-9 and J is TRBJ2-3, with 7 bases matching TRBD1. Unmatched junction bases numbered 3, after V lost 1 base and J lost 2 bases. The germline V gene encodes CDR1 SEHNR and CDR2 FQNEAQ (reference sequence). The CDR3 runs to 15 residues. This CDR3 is CASSLGGGYTDTQYF. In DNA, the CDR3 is TGTGCCAGCAGCTTAGGAGGGGGCTACACAGATACGCAGTATTTT. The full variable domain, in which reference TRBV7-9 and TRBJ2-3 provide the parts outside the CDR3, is DTGVSQNPRHKITKRGQNVTFRCDPISEHNRLYWYRQTLGQGPEFLTYFQNEAQLEKSRLLSDRFSAERPKGSFSTLEIQRTEQGDSAMYLCASSLGGGYTDTQYFGPGTRLTVL.

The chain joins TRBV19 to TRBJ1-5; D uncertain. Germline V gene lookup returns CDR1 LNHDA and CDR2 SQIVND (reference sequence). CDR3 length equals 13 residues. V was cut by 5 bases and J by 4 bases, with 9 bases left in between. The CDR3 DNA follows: TGTGCCAGTAGTTCGGGTCAGAATCAGCCCCAGCATTTT. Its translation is CASSSGQNQPQHF.

CDR3 loop: CASSIERRGGLVMNTEAFF. The DNA for the CDR3 is TGTGCCAGTAGTATCGAGAGGAGGGGGGGACTAGTCATGAACACTGAAGCTTTCTTT. The chain has TRBV19 and TRBJ1-1; tentatively, D is TRBD1 (6 bases). Trimming removed 3 bases at V and 0 bases at J, with 23 bases between. This CDR3 has 19 residues. Germline values: CDR1 LNHDA, CDR2 SQIVND (reference sequence).

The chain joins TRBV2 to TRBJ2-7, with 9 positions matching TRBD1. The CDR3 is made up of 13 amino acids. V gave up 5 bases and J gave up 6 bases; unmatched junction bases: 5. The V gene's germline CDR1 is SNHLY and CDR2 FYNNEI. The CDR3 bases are TGTGCCAGCAGTTCGGGACAGGGTCTCGAGCAGTACTTC. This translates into CASSSGQGLEQYF. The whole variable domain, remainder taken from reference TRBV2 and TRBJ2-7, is EPEVTQTPSHQVTQMGQEVILRCVPISNHLYFYWYRQILGQKVEFLVSFYNNEISEKSEIFDDQFSVERPDGSNFTLKIRSTKLEDSAMYFCASSSGQGLEQYFGPGTRLTVT.

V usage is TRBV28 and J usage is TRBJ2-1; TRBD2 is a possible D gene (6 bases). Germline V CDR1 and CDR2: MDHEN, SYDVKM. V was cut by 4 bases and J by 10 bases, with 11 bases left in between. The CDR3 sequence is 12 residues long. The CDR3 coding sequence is TGTGCCAGCAGTTCGACTAGTTTGGAGCAGTTCTTC. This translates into CASSSTSLEQFF.

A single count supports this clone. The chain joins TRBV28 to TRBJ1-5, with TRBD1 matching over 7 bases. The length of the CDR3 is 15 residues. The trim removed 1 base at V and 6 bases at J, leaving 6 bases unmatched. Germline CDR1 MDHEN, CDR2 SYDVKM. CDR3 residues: CASSLLGGFSQPQHF. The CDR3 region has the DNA TGTGCCAGCAGTTTATTAGGGGGCTTTAGTCAGCCCCAGCATTTT.